One T cell receptor beta chain is described in this entry. The antigen is not known. Vbeta (60) and Jbeta (13) primers were used in the PCR. Profiling relied on immunoSEQ multiplex PCR, and the TCRdb table lists in-frame clones only, not all of them. The table shows around 140,000 clones, with around 80% occurring only once. The data derive from a study of cytomegalovirus exposure and HLA in healthy donors. Across the whole study: Among 150 million to 200 million T cells, an earlier analysis found around 100 million unique TCR beta sequences. Study-wide points: V- and J-gene trimming of TCR beta was linked (in a later analysis) to a missense DCLRE1C variant. Associated with cytomegalovirus, according to the listing, were 150 to 200 TCR beta chains.

Trimming cost V 1 base and J 6 bases, with 16 bases left between them. CDR1 and CDR2 from the germline V gene are LNHDA and SQIVND (reference sequence). This CDR3 has 16 residues. The gene calls are TRBV19 and TRBJ2-4; D is perhaps TRBD1 (8 bases). The TCR sequence derives from a man aged 35-49 years in good health and CMV-seronegative. The sequenced sample consisted of PBMCs. The CDR3 loop reads CASSIGTTGGGNIQYF. The DNA of the CDR3 is TGTGCCAGTAGTATAGGAACTACAGGGGGGGGAAACATTCAGTACTTC.